A single sample gave rise to the 9 T cell receptor beta chains below, sequenced in a study of T cells after yellow fever vaccination. MiXCR, run by TCRdb on the 5' RACE reads, gives a single entry per CDR3 protein. The table records about 360,000 distinct CDR3 sequences, about 6% of them present only once. The sample in question was PBMCs, obtained 5 days after the yellow fever booster vaccination. These TCRs come from a man aged 25 to 45 who received the YFV17D yellow fever vaccine.

The sample holds a few counts of this clonotype. The CDR3 nucleotides are TGTGCCAGCAGCCAGACTAGCGGGTTCACCGGGGAGCTGTTTTTT. Translated, it gives CASSQTSGFTGELFF. This chain uses TRBV7-9 with TRBJ2-2; 10 nucleotides agree with TRBD2. CDR3 length: 15 amino acids. Germline V gene sequence: CDR1 SEHNR, CDR2 FQNEAQ (reference sequence). The junction had 4 bases not matched to a gene; V was cut back by 5 bases and J by 4 bases.

In its sample, this clonotype was seen a few times. This sequence joins TRBV5-4 and TRBJ2-7; D remains unclear. V was trimmed by 2 bases and J by 6 bases, leaving 12 bases between them. This CDR3 region has 13 residues. The V gene's germline CDR1 is SGHNT and CDR2 YYREEE (reference sequence). The CDR3 DNA sequence: TGTGCCAGCAGCTTTGGCTTGGGCGGCGAGCAGTACTTC. Translation: CASSFGLGGEQYF. The full variable domain, rest sourced from reference TRBV5-4 and TRBJ2-7, is ETGVTQSPTHLIKTRGQQVTLRCSSQSGHNTVSWYQQALGQGPQFIFQYYREEENGRGNFPPRFSGLQFPNYSSELNVNALELDDSALYLCASSFGLGGEQYFGPGTRLTVT.

This clonotype was found many times. The chain links TRBV7-9 to TRBJ2-6; D gene ambiguous. CDR1 and CDR2 (germline): SEHNR, FQNEAQ (reference sequence). The CDR3 covers 14 residues. V lost 3 bases to trimming and J lost 0 bases, with 3 bases between them. CDR3 loop: CASSFVSGANVLTF. The CDR3 DNA sequence: TGTGCCAGCAGCTTCGTCTCTGGGGCCAACGTCCTGACTTTC.

This chain joins TRBV20-1 and TRBJ2-5, with 8 bases fitting TRBD2. CDR3 length: 15 residues. The J segment lost 4 bases and the V segment lost 6 bases, leaving 13 bases of the junction unmatched. Germline V gene data show CDR1 as DFQATT and CDR2 as SNEGSKA (reference sequence). As DNA, the CDR3 is TGCAGTGCCCCCCTTGCCGGGAGGGCGCTAGAGACCCAGTACTTC. It translates to CSAPLAGRALETQYF.

In this sample, this clonotype turned up many times. CDR3 protein: CASSLTGYEETQYF. As DNA, the CDR3 is TGTGCCAGCAGCTTGACAGGGTATGAGGAGACCCAGTACTTC. The J gene is TRBJ2-5, the V gene TRBV11-2; 7 bases match TRBD1. This CDR3 is built from 14 residues. Germline V gene sequence: CDR1 SGHAT, CDR2 FQNNGV. J was trimmed by 5 bases and V by 3 bases; bases with no gene match: 6.

This clonotype occurred a few times. V usage is TRBV7-2 and J usage is TRBJ2-3; D ambiguous. This CDR3 is 14 amino acids long. CDR1 and CDR2 from the germline V gene are SGHTA and FQGNSA. Between the trimmed V and J ends, which lost 5 bases and 6 bases, there was a span of 15 bases. In DNA, the CDR3 is TGTGCCAGCAGCATCGTAGCCTCGAGGGATACGCAGTATTTT. Residues: CASSIVASRDTQYF.

The rearrangement joins TRBV20-1 to TRBJ2-2; D tentatively fits TRBD1 or TRBD2 (5 bases each). Trimming removed 3 bases from V and 6 bases from J, with 8 bases in between. Germline V gene data show CDR1 as DFQATT and CDR2 as SNEGSKA (reference sequence). The CDR3 length is 12 residues. The chain's CDR3 is CSASWGPGELFF. CDR3 nucleotide sequence: TGCAGTGCTAGTTGGGGACCCGGGGAGCTGTTTTTT.

This clonotype appeared a few times. This chain uses TRBV20-1 with TRBJ2-3; 8 bases align to TRBD1. The germline CDR1 and CDR2 sequences are DFQATT and SNEGSKA (reference sequence). The CDR3 contains 13 residues. J lost 0 bases, V lost 6 bases, and 2 bases had no gene match. This CDR3 reads CSARQGSTDTQYF. DNA for the CDR3: TGCAGTGCCAGACAGGGGAGCACAGATACGCAGTATTTT.

This chain uses TRBV19 with TRBJ2-7; TRBD1 might be the D (5 bases). With 3 bases removed from V and 2 bases from J, the gap between germline ends came to 11 bases. The CDR3 runs to 14 residues. The germline CDR1 and CDR2 sequences are LNHDA and SQIVND (reference sequence). The CDR3 reads CASSIGRGTYEQYF. DNA for the CDR3: TGTGCCAGTAGTATTGGTAGGGGAACCTACGAGCAGTACTTC.